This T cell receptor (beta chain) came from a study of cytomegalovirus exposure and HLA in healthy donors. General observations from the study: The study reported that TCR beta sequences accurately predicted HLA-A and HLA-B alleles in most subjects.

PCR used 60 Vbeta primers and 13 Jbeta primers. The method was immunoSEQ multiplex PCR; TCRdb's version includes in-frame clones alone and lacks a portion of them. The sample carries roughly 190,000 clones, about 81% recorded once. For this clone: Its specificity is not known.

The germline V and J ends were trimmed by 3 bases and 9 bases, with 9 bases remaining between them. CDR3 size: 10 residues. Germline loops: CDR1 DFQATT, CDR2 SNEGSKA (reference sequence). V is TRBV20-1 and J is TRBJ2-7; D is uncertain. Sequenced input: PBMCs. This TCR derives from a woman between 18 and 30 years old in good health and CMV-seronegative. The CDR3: CSASQVGQYF. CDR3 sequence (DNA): TGCAGTGCTAGCCAGGTCGGGCAGTACTTC.